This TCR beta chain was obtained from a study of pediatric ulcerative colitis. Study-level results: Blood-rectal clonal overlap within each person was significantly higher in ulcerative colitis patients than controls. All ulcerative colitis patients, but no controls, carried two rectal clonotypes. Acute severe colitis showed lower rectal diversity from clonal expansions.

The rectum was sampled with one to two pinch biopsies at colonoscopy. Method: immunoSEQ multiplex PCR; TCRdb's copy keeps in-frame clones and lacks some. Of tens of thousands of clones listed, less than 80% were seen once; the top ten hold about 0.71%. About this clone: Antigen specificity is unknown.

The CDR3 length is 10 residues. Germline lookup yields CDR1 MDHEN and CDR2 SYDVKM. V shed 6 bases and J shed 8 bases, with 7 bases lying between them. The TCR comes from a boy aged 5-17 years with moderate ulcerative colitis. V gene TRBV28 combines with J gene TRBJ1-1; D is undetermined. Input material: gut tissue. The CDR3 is CASSHQEAFF. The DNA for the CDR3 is TGTGCCAGCAGCCACCAGGAAGCTTTCTTT.